The T cell receptor beta chain under discussion was sequenced for a study of human T cells and chemical hapten exposure. Overall study context: Per-sample variation in TCR yield stemmed mainly from small pooled library volume differences. Study-wide results and caveats: The number of TCRs over 1 in 1000 frequency stayed unchanged after DPC.

As handled by the study authors: A per-sample median of about 95,000 TCRs was observed, with counts ranging from about 23,224 to 700,000. TCRdb independently ran MiXCR on the RACE reads; one entry per CDR3 protein. TCRdb, not the authors, supplied the V and J calls. The table has more than 70,000 distinct CDR3 sequences, 8.5% to 9% seen once. J gave up 5 bases and V 5 bases, and 9 bases lay outside the gene matches. The CDR3 runs to 14 residues. The V gene's germline CDR1 is SQVTM and CDR2 ANQGSEA. This sample's time point: healthy volunteer bleed at 2 weeks. Whole blood, unfractionated, served as the material for total RNA extraction. In regard to this clonotype: Its antigen is not known. A much larger clone differs by one base, so this may be a read error.

This sequence joins TRBV29-1 and TRBJ2-5; 9 nucleotides line up with TRBD1. Sequencing used whole blood. The origin of this receptor is a female donor in good health. Some clones in this sample may be carry-over from other donors' samples. This CDR3 is CSVTRQGVWETQYF. CDR3 DNA: TGCAGCGTTACCCGACAGGGGGTCTGGGAGACCCAGTACTTC. Looking up the rest from reference TRBV29-1 and TRBJ2-5 gives the full variable domain: SAVISQKPSRDICQRGTSLTIQCQVDSQVTMMFWYRQQPGQSLTLIATANQGSEATYESGFVIDKFPISRPNLTFSTLTVSNMSPEDSSIYLCSVTRQGVWETQYFGPGTRLLVL.